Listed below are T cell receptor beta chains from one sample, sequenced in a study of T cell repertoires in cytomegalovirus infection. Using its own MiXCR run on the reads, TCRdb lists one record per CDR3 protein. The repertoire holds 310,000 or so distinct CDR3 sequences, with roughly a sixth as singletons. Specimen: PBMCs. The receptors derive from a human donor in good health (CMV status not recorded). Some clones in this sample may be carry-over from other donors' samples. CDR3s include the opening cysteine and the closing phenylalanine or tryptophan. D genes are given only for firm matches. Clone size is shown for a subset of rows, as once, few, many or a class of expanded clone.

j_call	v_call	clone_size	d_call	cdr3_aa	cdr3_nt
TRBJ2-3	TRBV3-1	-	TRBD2	CASSLLAGQPTDTQYF	TGTGCCAGCAGCTTACTAGCGGGTCAACCCACAGATACGCAGTATTTT
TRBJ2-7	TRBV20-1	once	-	CSARGSAGEQYF	TGCAGTGCCCGGGGGTCGGCGGGGGAGCAGTACTTC
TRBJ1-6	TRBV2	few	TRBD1	CASGGRQGLGYNSPLHF	TGTGCCAGCGGAGGGAGACAGGGTCTAGGATATAATTCACCCCTCCACTTT
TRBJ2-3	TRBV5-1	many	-	CASSPTGLRLKGTDTQYF	TGCGCCAGCAGCCCAACTGGACTCAGACTTAAGGGAACAGATACGCAGTATTTT
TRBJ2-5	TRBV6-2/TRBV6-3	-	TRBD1	CASSPQGPSVETQYF	TGTGCCAGCAGTCCACAGGGGCCCTCCGTCGAGACCCAGTACTTC
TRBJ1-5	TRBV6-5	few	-	CASSKDARNQPQHF	TGTGCCAGCAGTAAGGACGCCAGGAATCAGCCCCAGCATTTT
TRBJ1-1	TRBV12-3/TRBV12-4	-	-	CASSRRTANTEAFF	TGTGCCAGCAGTCGACGGACAGCCAACACTGAAGCTTTCTTT
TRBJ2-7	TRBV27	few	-	CASSYMGGSSYEQYF	TGTGCCAGCAGCTATATGGGGGGAAGCTCCTACGAGCAGTACTTC
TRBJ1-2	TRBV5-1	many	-	CASSLDSYGYTF	TGTGCCAGCAGCCTCGACTCCTATGGCTACACCTTC
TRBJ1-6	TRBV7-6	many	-	CASRFDSLNSPLHF	TGTGCCAGCAGGTTCGACAGCCTGAATTCACCCCTCCACTTT
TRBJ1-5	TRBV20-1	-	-	CSARDLDLNQPQHF	TGCAGTGCTAGAGATTTAGATCTCAATCAGCCCCAGCATTTT
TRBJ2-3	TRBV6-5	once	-	CASSYSQGTSTRPNTQYF	TGTGCCAGCAGTTACTCCCAGGGGACCTCTACCCGCCCGAATACGCAGTATTTT
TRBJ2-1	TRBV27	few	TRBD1	CASSPPGQGPYNEQFF	TGTGCCAGCAGTCCACCGGGACAGGGGCCCTACAATGAGCAGTTCTTC
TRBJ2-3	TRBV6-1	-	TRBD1	CASSRTGGSTDTQYF	TGTGCCAGCAGCAGGACAGGAGGTAGCACAGATACGCAGTATTTT
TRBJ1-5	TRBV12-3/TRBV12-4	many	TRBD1	CASSDGTGVGNQPQHF	TGTGCCAGCAGTGACGGGACAGGGGTCGGCAATCAGCCCCAGCATTTT
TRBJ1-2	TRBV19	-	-	CASSITKRDPYGYTF	TGTGCCAGTAGTATAACAAAGAGGGACCCCTATGGCTACACCTTC
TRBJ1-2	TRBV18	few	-	CASSVGEDYGYTF	TGTGCCAGCTCGGTAGGGGAGGACTATGGCTACACCTTC
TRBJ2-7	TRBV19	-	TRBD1	CASSTGTAMAYEQYF	TGTGCCAGTAGTACCGGGACAGCGATGGCCTACGAGCAGTACTTC
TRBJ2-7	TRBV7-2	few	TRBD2	CASSPQLAGGPYEQYF	TGTGCCAGCAGCCCCCAACTAGCGGGGGGTCCCTACGAGCAGTACTTC
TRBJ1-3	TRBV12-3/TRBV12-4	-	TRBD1	CASSVGQGGNTIYF	TGTGCCAGCAGTGTGGGACAGGGAGGAAACACCATATATTTT
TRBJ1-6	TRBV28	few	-	CASSGEDSPLHF	TGTGCCAGTTCTGGGGAGGATTCACCCCTCCACTTT
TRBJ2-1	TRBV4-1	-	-	CASSLARMGQAFLDEQFF	TGCGCCAGCAGCCTAGCCCGTATGGGGCAGGCTTTCCTCGATGAGCAGTTCTTC
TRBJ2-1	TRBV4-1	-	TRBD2	CASSQGRLAGDDNEQFF	TGCGCCAGCAGCCAAGGCCGACTAGCGGGGGACGACAATGAGCAGTTCTTC
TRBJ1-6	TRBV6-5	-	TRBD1	CASRQGSNSPLHF	TGTGCCAGTCGACAGGGAAGTAATTCACCCCTCCACTTT
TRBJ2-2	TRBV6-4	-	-	CASSDSEVGELFF	TGTGCCAGCAGTGACTCCGAAGTGGGGGAGCTGTTTTTT
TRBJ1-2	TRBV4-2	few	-	CASSQGGTDIYYGYTF	TGTGCCAGCAGCCAAGGAGGGACCGATATATACTATGGCTACACCTTC
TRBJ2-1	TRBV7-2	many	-	CASSLDTVGEQFF	TGTGCCAGCAGCTTAGACACGGTTGGGGAGCAGTTCTTC
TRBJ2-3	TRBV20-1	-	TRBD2	CSTSISRGGSDTQYF	TGCAGTACTTCCATCTCCCGGGGGGGCTCAGATACGCAGTATTTT
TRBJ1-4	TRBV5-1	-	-	CASSLGTESEKLFF	TGCGCCAGCAGCTTGGGGACAGAGAGCGAAAAACTGTTTTTT
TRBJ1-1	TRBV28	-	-	CASSPSPGKLIGAFF	TGTGCCAGCAGTCCCTCCCCCGGGAAACTAATTGGAGCTTTCTTT
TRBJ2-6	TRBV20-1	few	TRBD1	CSASRQGALPGANVLTF	TGCAGTGCTAGTAGACAGGGGGCCCTTCCTGGGGCCAACGTCCTGACTTTC
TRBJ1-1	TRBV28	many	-	CASNPGGTNTEAFF	TGTGCCAGCAATCCCGGGGGTACGAACACTGAAGCTTTCTTT
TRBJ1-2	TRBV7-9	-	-	CASSLGLVDWGGYTF	TGTGCCAGCAGCTTAGGTTTGGTTGACTGGGGTGGCTACACCTTC
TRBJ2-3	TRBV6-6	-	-	CASVNPASSSTDTQYF	TGTGCCAGCGTCAATCCCGCTAGCTCAAGCACAGATACGCAGTATTTT
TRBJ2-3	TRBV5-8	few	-	CASSLYRTTTDTQYF	TGTGCCAGCAGCTTGTATCGGACTACCACAGATACGCAGTATTTT
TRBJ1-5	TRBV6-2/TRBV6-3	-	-	CASSKSISNQPQHF	TGTGCCAGCAGTAAATCCATAAGCAATCAGCCCCAGCATTTT
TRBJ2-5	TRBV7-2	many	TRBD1	CASSRQGAEGTQYF	TGTGCCAGCAGCAGACAGGGGGCTGAGGGGACCCAGTACTTC
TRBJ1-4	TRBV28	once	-	CASSLPTGGLSNEKLFF	TGTGCCAGCAGTTTACCGACCGGGGGGTTGTCTAATGAAAAACTGTTTTTT
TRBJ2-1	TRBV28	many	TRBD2	CEVGGGAPGYNEQFF	TGTGAAGTTGGCGGGGGGGCACCAGGCTACAATGAGCAGTTCTTC
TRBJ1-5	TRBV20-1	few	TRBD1	CSASTGQGANQPQHF	TGCAGTGCTAGTACGGGACAGGGTGCCAATCAGCCCCAGCATTTT